These 26 T cell receptor beta chains were sequenced from one sample in a study of T cells in Graves' hyperthyroidism and ophthalmopathy. RNA transcripts served as the template for amplifying TCR beta CDR3 regions. Using the HTBI primer set, a first-round RT-PCR was run on the TCR CDR3. Each CDR3 protein gets one entry after TCRdb re-called the multiplex PCR reads with MiXCR. The sample has about 110,000 distinct CDR3 sequences; approximately 16% are singletons. The sequenced sample was blood. These receptors all stem from a woman aged 45 to 65 with Graves' hyperthyroidism.

This clonotype was found many times. The chain couples TRBV10-3 to TRBJ1-1; TRBD1 aligns across 8 bases. V was pared by 7 bases and J by 7 bases, with 11 bases of the junction left unmatched. Germline V lookup: CDR1 ENHRY, CDR2 SYGVKD. The CDR3 loop spans 14 amino acids. The CDR3 is CAIKVSDRAVEAFF. CDR3 bases: TGTGCCATCAAGGTTTCGGACAGGGCGGTTGAAGCTTTCTTT.

This clonotype was seen at least ten times. The V call is TRBV7-3, the J call TRBJ2-3, with D tentatively TRBD1 (5 bases). V was trimmed by 2 bases and J by 5 bases, leaving 14 bases between them. The CDR3 totals 15 residues. Germline V CDR1 and CDR2: SGHTA, FQGTGA. The CDR3 bases are TGTGCCAGCAGCTTAGACAGTCTTCGCGAAGATACGCAGTATTTT. It translates to CASSLDSLREDTQYF.

Details on this clonotype: This may come from a read error, since a much larger clone is one base off. V usage is TRBV20-1 and J usage is TRBJ2-1; the match to TRBD2 covers 12 bases. J was trimmed by 7 bases and V by 4 bases; bases with no gene match: 2. CDR1 DFQATT and CDR2 SNEGSKA come from the germline V gene (reference sequence). The CDR3 covers 13 residues. The CDR3 sequence is CSAKTSGGNEQFF. DNA of the CDR3: TGCAGTGCTAAGACTAGCGGGGGAAATGAGCAGTTCTTC.

This clonotype showed up just once. The chain has TRBV10-3 and TRBJ2-3; D may be TRBD2 (5 bases). V was shortened by 11 bases and J by 4 bases, with 22 bases between the two germline ends. Germline-derived CDR1 and CDR2 are ENHRY and SYGVKD. CDR3 length: 15 amino acids. The CDR3 sequence: CASNPGSQSADTQYF. The CDR3 DNA reads TGTGCCTCCAATCCGGGGTCCCAGTCGGCAGATACGCAGTATTTT.

This clonotype was observed at least ten times. The rearrangement links TRBV7-6 to TRBJ2-3, with 8 bases lining up with TRBD2. The CDR3 is made up of 16 amino acids. Trimming cost V 1 base and J 0 bases; bases outside gene matches: 3. Germline lookup yields CDR1 SGHVS and CDR2 FNYEAQ. The CDR3 bases are TGTGCCAGCAGCTTAGGTAGCGGGACTAGCACAGATACGCAGTATTTT. Translated: CASSLGSGTSTDTQYF.

This clonotype showed up many times. This chain connects TRBV6-2 or TRBV6-3 to TRBJ2-4; unclear D gene. The V end was cut by 2 bases, the J end by 6 bases, with 11 bases between. This CDR3 comprises 14 residues. The V gene's germline CDR1 is MNHEY and CDR2 SVGEGT. CDR3 coding DNA: TGTGCCAGCAGTTACCCCGGACCTGTAAACATTCAGTACTTC. It is translated as CASSYPGPVNIQYF.

The chain combines TRBV7-9 with TRBJ1-2, with D unclear. The CDR3 extends over 13 amino acids. Trimming removed 2 bases at V and 8 bases at J, with 12 bases between. CDR1 is SEHNR and CDR2 is FQNEAQ in the germline V gene (reference sequence). CDR3 amino acids: CASSLIPGGGYTF. CDR3 coding DNA: TGTGCCAGCAGCTTAATCCCGGGAGGCGGCTACACCTTC.

This clonotype has ten or more counts. The chain links TRBV6-1 to TRBJ2-7, with D tentatively TRBD1 (6 bases). Trimming removed 6 bases from V and 3 bases from J, with 12 bases in between. Germline V gives CDR1 MNHNS, CDR2 SASEGT. This CDR3 is built from 13 residues. The CDR3 loop is CASRSQGYYEQYF. CDR3 bases: TGTGCCAGCAGATCACAGGGATACTACGAGCAGTACTTC.

This clonotype was recorded many times. The V call is TRBV2, the J call TRBJ2-1; 13 bases are a match to TRBD2. The CDR3 loop spans 16 amino acids. Germline loops: CDR1 SNHLY, CDR2 FYNNEI. With V trimmed by 5 bases and J by 6 bases, 7 bases remained unmatched. CDR3 in DNA: TGTGCCAGCAGTACCCCGGGACTAGCGGGGATCAATGAGCAGTTCTTC. This gives the protein CASSTPGLAGINEQFF.

The chain links TRBV10-3 to TRBJ1-2, with D hard to call. V lost 10 bases, J lost 4 bases, and 13 bases lay in between. This CDR3 has 12 amino acids. Germline V CDR1 and CDR2: ENHRY, SYGVKD. The CDR3 is CATRTASYGYTF. In DNA form, the CDR3 reads TGTGCCACCCGGACGGCAAGCTATGGCTACACCTTC.

This clonotype was observed at least ten times. V and J are TRBV7-3 and TRBJ2-2, with TRBD2 matching over 8 bases. The CDR3 extends over 16 amino acids. Trimming took 5 bases from V and 3 from J; bases not matched to a gene: 8. Germline V gives CDR1 SGHTA, CDR2 FQGTGA. The CDR3 DNA is TGTGCCAGCAGCCCCGAAACAGCGGGAGACACCGGGGAGCTGTTTTTT. Amino acid sequence: CASSPETAGDTGELFF. Filled out from reference TRBV7-3 and TRBJ2-2, the complete variable domain reads GAGVSQTPSNKVTEKGKYVELRCDPISGHTALYWYRQSLGQGPEFLIYFQGTGAADDSGLPNDRFFAVRPEGSVSTLKIQRTERGDSAVYLCASSPETAGDTGELFFGEGSRLTVL.

The table lists this clonotype with many counts. The J gene is TRBJ2-1, the V gene TRBV19, with 8 bases lining up with TRBD2. Trimming took 5 bases from V and 6 from J; bases not matched to a gene: 9. This CDR3 has 15 amino acids. Germline V gives CDR1 LNHDA, CDR2 SQIVND (reference sequence). CDR3 in DNA: TGTGCCAGTAGTGTAGCGGGAAACAACGGCAATGAGCAGTTCTTC. As protein: CASSVAGNNGNEQFF. The variable domain in full, with the rest retrieved from reference TRBV19 and TRBJ2-1, is DGGITQSPKYLFRKEGQNVTLSCEQNLNHDAMYWYRQDPGQGLRLIYYSQIVNDFQKGDIAEGYSVSREKKESFPLTVTSAQKNPTAFYLCASSVAGNNGNEQFFGPGTRLTVL.

To note about this clonotype: Its ends do not fully match the called genes, so a read error is possible. This chain connects TRBV20-1 to TRBJ2-5; D is uncertain. CDR3 length: 11 amino acids. Germline assignment: CDR1 DFQATT and CDR2 SNEGSKA (reference sequence). CDR3: CSARVSETQYF. The CDR3 DNA reads TGCAGTGCGAGAGTTTCGGAGACCCAGTACTTC.

In its sample, this clonotype was seen many times. The chain recombines TRBV28 with TRBJ2-7, with 10 nucleotides matching TRBD1. The ends lost 3 bases at V and 4 bases at J; junction bases unmatched: 3. The CDR3 consists of 14 residues. In germline, CDR1 is MDHEN, CDR2 SYDVKM. CDR3 bases: TGTGCCAGCAGTTTCGTGGACAGGGGGTACGAGCAGTACGTC. Residues: CASSFVDRGYEQYV.

As concerns this clonotype: Being one base from a much bigger clone, this may be a read error. The chain joins TRBV12-3 or TRBV12-4 to TRBJ1-4; 7 nucleotides line up with TRBD1. The CDR3 contains 14 residues. Trimming took 6 bases from V and 8 from J; bases not matched to a gene: 9. This CDR3 reads CASRGGTEAEKLFF. CDR3 nucleotides: TGTGCCAGCAGGGGTGGGACAGAGGCAGAAAAACTGTTTTTT.

The rearrangement links TRBV28 to TRBJ2-3; D not resolved. Germline CDR1 is MDHEN and CDR2 is SYDVKM. CDR3 size: 12 residues. V lost 5 bases and J 2 bases, leaving 5 bases between the germline ends. The CDR3 DNA follows: TGTGCCAGCAGTACTGTCACAGATACGCAGTATTTT. Protein product: CASSTVTDTQYF.

This clonotype has ten or more counts. V usage is TRBV6-2 or TRBV6-3 and J usage is TRBJ1-4; D is undetermined. Germline lookup yields CDR1 MNHEY and CDR2 SVGEGT. The CDR3 loop spans 14 amino acids. V lost 6 bases to trimming and J lost 10 bases, with 18 bases between them. The CDR3 sequence is CASSPSALFGKLFF. As DNA, the CDR3 is TGTGCCAGCAGCCCGAGCGCTCTATTCGGAAAACTGTTTTTT.

This clonotype has a count of ten or more. The chain has TRBV5-5 and TRBJ1-1, with 7 bases that match TRBD1. CDR1 and CDR2 (germline): SGHKS, YYEKEE (reference sequence). Trimming cost V 5 bases and J 4 bases; bases outside gene matches: 14. CDR3 length equals 16 residues. CDR3 DNA sequence: TGTGCCAGCAGACTATGGGGAGGGGGCACAGGCACTGAAGCTTTCTTT. Its translation: CASRLWGGGTGTEAFF.

This clonotype was observed a handful of times. V is TRBV9 and J is TRBJ2-1, with D uncertain. In germline, CDR1 is SGDLS, CDR2 YYNGEE. The CDR3 is made up of 15 amino acids. The germline V and J ends were trimmed by 4 bases and 0 bases, with 11 bases remaining between them. CDR3 nucleotide sequence: TGTGCCAGCAGCCCATGGGCAAGCTCCTACAATGAGCAGTTCTTC. It encodes CASSPWASSYNEQFF. Full variable domain (rest looked up from reference TRBV9 and TRBJ2-1): DSGVTQTPKHLITATGQRVTLRCSPRSGDLSVYWYQQSLDQGLQFLIQYYNGEERAKGNILERFSAQQFPDLHSELNLSSLELGDSALYFCASSPWASSYNEQFFGPGTRLTVL.

This clonotype was observed many times. V is TRBV20-1 and J is TRBJ1-6, with TRBD1 identical over 8 bases. Per germline, CDR1 DFQATT and CDR2 SNEGSKA (reference sequence). This CDR3 comprises 15 residues. After removal of 2 bases from V and 9 bases from J, the junction contained 9 bases not matched to a gene. CDR3 coding DNA: TGCAGTGCTAGACAGGGGGCTGTTAAAAGTTCACCCCTCCACTTT. Translating gives CSARQGAVKSSPLHF.

This clonotype was seen many times. The chain recombines TRBV2 with TRBJ2-5; no reliable D call. The CDR3 extends over 13 amino acids. Germline values: CDR1 SNHLY, CDR2 FYNNEI. V was cut by 4 bases and J by 3 bases, with 9 bases left in between. The CDR3 nucleotides read TGTGCCAGCAGTGCTCTGCGAGAAGAGACCCAGTACTTC. This codes for CASSALREETQYF.

This clonotype was picked up many times. The chain links TRBV15 to TRBJ2-7; D not certain. The V gene lost 0 bases and the J gene lost 3 bases, with 6 bases spanning the gap. This CDR3 has 13 amino acids. The germline gives CDR1 LNHNV, CDR2 YYDKDF (reference sequence). The CDR3 loop is CATSRDLGYEQYV. DNA for the CDR3: TGTGCCACCAGCAGAGATCTCGGCTACGAGCAGTACGTC.

The chain uses TRBV11-1 and TRBJ2-3, with 7 bases matching TRBD2. The germline V gene encodes CDR1 SGHAT and CDR2 FQDESV (reference sequence). Trimming at V came to 5 bases and at J to 5 bases, leaving 13 bases not matched to a gene. The length of the CDR3 is 16 residues. CDR3 DNA: TGTGCCAGCAGCCAAGGGCGAGCGGGGAAGGTAGATACGCAGTATTTT. Protein: CASSQGRAGKVDTQYF.

This clonotype was seen repeatedly, ten times or more. This chain uses TRBV7-9 with TRBJ2-3; the D gene is possibly TRBD2 (5 bases). The CDR3 is 14 residues long. Trimming removed 7 bases from V and 1 base from J, with 12 bases in between. The germline CDR1 and CDR2 sequences are SEHNR and FQNEAQ (reference sequence). In DNA, the CDR3 is TGTGCCAGCACACGGGAAAGGGGCACAGATACGCAGTATTTT. Encoded protein: CASTRERGTDTQYF. The full variable domain, completed using reference TRBV7-9 and TRBJ2-3, is DTGVSQNPRHKITKRGQNVTFRCDPISEHNRLYWYRQTLGQGPEFLTYFQNEAQLEKSRLLSDRFSAERPKGSFSTLEIQRTEQGDSAMYLCASTRERGTDTQYFGPGTRLTVL.

This clonotype was seen at least ten times. The J gene is TRBJ2-1, the V gene TRBV18, with TRBD2 matching 10 bases. CDR3 length: 15 amino acids. Germline CDR1 reads KGHSH; CDR2 reads LQKENI. J was trimmed by 9 bases and V by 4 bases; bases with no gene match: 9. In nucleotides, the CDR3 is TGTGCCAGCTCACTCGGGACTAGCGCTGTTGCTGAGCAGTTCTTC. Protein sequence: CASSLGTSAVAEQFF. The full variable domain, with the rest looked up from reference TRBV18 and TRBJ2-1, is NAGVMQNPRHLVRRRGQEARLRCSPMKGHSHVYWYRQLPEEGLKFMVYLQKENIIDESGMPKERFSAEFPKEGPSILRIQQVVRGDSAAYFCASSLGTSAVAEQFFGPGTRLTVL.

This clonotype was counted many times. The V and J genes are TRBV15 and TRBJ2-3; TRBD1 might be the D (6 bases). The CDR3 loop spans 14 amino acids. The V gene lost 8 bases and the J gene lost 5 bases, with 17 bases spanning the gap. CDR1 and CDR2 from the germline V gene are LNHNV and YYDKDF (reference sequence). CDR3 sequence reads: CATRLGGAEDTQYF. CDR3 nucleotides: TGTGCCACCCGCCTAGGGGGAGCGGAAGATACGCAGTATTTT. Full variable domain (outside the CDR3, taken from reference TRBV15 and TRBJ2-3): DAMVIQNPRYQVTQFGKPVTLSCSQTLNHNVMYWYQQKSSQAPKLLFHYYDKDFNNEADTPDNFQSRRPNTSFCFLDIRSPGLGDTAMYLCATRLGGAEDTQYFGPGTRLTVL.